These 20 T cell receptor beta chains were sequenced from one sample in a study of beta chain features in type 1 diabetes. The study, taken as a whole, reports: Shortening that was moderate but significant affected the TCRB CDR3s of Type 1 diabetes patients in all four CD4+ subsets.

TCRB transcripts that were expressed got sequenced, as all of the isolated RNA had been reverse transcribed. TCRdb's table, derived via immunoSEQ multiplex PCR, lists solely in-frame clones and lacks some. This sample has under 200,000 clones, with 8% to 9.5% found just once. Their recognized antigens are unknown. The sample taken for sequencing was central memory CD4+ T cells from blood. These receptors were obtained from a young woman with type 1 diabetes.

Written as DNA, the CDR3 is TGTGCCAGCAGTTATTCCTCCGGGACTGGGCAGTTCTTC. Translating it yields CASSYSSGTGQFF. This chain uses TRBV6-6 with TRBJ2-1; perhaps TRBD2 as D (6 bases). Germline values: CDR1 MNHNY, CDR2 SVGAGI (reference sequence). Between the trimmed V and J ends, which lost 3 bases and 12 bases, there was a span of 15 bases. The length of the CDR3 is 13 residues.

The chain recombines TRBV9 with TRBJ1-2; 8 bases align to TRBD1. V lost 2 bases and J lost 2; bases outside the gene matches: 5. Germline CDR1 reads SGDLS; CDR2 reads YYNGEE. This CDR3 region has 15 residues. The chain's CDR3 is CASSVGPGGNYGYTF. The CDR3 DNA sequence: TGTGCCAGCAGCGTCGGCCCAGGGGGCAACTATGGCTACACCTTC.

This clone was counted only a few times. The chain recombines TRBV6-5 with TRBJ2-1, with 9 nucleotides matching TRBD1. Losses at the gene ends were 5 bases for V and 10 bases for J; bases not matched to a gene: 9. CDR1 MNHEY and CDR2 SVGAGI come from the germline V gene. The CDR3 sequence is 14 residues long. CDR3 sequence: CASSTRTGVSEQFF. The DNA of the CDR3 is TGTGCCAGCAGTACACGGACAGGGGTAAGCGAGCAGTTCTTC.

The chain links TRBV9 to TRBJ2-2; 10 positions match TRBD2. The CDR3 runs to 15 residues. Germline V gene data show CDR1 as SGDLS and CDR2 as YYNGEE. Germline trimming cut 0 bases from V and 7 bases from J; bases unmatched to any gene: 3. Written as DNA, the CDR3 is TGTGCCAGCAGCGTAGCGACTAGCGGGTACGGGGAGCTGTTTTTT. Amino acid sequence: CASSVATSGYGELFF.

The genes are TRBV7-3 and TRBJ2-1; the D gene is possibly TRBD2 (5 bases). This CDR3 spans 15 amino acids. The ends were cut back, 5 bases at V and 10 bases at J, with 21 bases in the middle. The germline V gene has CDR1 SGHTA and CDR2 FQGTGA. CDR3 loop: CASSASGSSFGEQFF. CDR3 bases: TGTGCCAGCAGCGCCAGCGGATCGTCGTTTGGCGAGCAGTTCTTC.

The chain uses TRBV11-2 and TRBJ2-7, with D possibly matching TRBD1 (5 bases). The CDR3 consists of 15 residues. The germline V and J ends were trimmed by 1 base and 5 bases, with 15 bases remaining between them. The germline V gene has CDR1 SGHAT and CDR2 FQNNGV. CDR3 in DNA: TGTGCCAGCAGCTTAGGGGGCCTACTGGCTAACGAGCAGTACTTC. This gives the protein CASSLGGLLANEQYF.

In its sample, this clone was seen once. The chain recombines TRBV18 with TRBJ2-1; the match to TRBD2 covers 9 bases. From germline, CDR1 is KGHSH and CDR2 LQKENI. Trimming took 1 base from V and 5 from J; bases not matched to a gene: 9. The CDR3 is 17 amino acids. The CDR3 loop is CASSPRSSSGNDNEQFF. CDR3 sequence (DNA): TGTGCCAGCTCACCACGTTCTTCTAGCGGGAACGACAATGAGCAGTTCTTC. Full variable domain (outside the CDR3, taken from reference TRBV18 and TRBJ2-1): NAGVMQNPRHLVRRRGQEARLRCSPMKGHSHVYWYRQLPEEGLKFMVYLQKENIIDESGMPKERFSAEFPKEGPSILRIQQVVRGDSAAYFCASSPRSSSGNDNEQFFGPGTRLTVL.

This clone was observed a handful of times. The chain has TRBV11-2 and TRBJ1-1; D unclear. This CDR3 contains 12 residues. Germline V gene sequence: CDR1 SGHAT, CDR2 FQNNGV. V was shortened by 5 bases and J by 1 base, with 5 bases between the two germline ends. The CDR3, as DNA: TGTGCCAGCAGCCCAGAGAACACTGAAGCTTTCTTT. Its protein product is CASSPENTEAFF.

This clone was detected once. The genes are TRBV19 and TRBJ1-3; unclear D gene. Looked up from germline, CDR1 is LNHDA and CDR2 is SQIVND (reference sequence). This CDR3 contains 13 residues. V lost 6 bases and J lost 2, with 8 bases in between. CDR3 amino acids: CASSKGAGNTIYF. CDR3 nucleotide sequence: TGTGCCAGTAGCAAGGGAGCTGGAAACACCATATATTTT.

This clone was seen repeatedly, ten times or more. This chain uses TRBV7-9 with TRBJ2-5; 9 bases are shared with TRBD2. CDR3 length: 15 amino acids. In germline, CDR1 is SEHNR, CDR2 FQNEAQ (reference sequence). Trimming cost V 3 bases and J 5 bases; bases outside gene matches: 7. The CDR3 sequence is CASSFGGGAGETQYF. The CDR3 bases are TGTGCCAGCAGCTTCGGCGGGGGGGCCGGGGAGACCCAGTACTTC.

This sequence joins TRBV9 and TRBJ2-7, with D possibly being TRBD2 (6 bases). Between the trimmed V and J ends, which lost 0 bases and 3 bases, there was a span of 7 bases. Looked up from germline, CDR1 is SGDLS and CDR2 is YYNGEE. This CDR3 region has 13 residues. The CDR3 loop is CASSVDGGYEQYF. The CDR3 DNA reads TGTGCCAGCAGCGTAGACGGGGGCTACGAGCAGTACTTC.

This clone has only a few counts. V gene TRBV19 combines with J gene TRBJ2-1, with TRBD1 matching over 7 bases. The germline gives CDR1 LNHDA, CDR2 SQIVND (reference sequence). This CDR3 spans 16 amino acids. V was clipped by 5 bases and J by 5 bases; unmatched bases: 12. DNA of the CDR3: TGTGCCAGTAGTGTCCTAACAGGGGATGGGCACAATGAGCAGTTCTTC. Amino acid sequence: CASSVLTGDGHNEQFF. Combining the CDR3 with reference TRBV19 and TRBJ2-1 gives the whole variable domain DGGITQSPKYLFRKEGQNVTLSCEQNLNHDAMYWYRQDPGQGLRLIYYSQIVNDFQKGDIAEGYSVSREKKESFPLTVTSAQKNPTAFYLCASSVLTGDGHNEQFFGPGTRLTVL.

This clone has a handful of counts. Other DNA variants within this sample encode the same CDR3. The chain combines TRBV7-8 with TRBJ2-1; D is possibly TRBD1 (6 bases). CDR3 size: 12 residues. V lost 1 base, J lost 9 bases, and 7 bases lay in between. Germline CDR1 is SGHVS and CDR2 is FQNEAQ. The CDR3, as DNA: TGTGCCAGCAGCTTAGGAGGGGGTGAGCAGTTCTTC. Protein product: CASSLGGGEQFF. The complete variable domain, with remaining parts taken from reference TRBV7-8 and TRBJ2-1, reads GAGVSQSPRYKVAKRGQDVALRCDPISGHVSLFWYQQALGQGPEFLTYFQNEAQLDKSGLPSDRFFAERPEGSVSTLKIQRTQQEDSAVYLCASSLGGGEQFFGPGTRLTVL.

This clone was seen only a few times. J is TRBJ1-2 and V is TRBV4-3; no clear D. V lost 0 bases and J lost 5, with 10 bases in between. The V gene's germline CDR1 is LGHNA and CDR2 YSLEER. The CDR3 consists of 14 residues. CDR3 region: CASSQDLSPYGYTF. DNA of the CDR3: TGCGCCAGCAGCCAAGATCTAAGCCCGTATGGCTACACCTTC.

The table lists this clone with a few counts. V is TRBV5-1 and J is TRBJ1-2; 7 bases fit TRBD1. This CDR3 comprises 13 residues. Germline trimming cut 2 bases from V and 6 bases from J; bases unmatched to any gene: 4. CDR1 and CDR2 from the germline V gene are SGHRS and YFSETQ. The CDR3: CASSFQGDHGYTF. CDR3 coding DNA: TGCGCCAGCAGCTTTCAGGGGGATCATGGCTACACCTTC. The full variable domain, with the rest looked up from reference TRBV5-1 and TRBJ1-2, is KAGVTQTPRYLIKTRGQQVTLSCSPISGHRSVSWYQQTPGQGLQFLFEYFSETQRNKGNFPGRFSGRQFSNSRSEMNVSTLELGDSALYLCASSFQGDHGYTFGSGTRLTVV.

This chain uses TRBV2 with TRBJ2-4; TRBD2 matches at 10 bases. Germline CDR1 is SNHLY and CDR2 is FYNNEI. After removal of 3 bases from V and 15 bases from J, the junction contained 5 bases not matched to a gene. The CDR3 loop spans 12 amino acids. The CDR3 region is CASSELVAGGYF. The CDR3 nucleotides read TGTGCCAGCAGTGAGTTGGTAGCGGGGGGGTACTTC. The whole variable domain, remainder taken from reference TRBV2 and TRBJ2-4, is EPEVTQTPSHQVTQMGQEVILRCVPISNHLYFYWYRQILGQKVEFLVSFYNNEISEKSEIFDDQFSVERPDGSNFTLKIRSTKLEDSAMYFCASSELVAGGYFGAGTRLSVL.

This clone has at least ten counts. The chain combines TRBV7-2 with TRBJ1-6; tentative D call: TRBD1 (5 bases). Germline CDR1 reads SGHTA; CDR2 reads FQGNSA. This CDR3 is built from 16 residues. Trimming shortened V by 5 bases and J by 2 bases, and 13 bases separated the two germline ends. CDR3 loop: CASSLSGDAYNSPLHF. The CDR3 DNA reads TGTGCCAGCAGCCTGTCGGGGGACGCCTATAATTCACCCCTCCACTTT.

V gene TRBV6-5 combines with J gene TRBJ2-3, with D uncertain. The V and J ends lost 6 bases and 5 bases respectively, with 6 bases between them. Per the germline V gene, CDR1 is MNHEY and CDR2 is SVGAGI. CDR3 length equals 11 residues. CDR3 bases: TGTGCCAGCAGGATCGGAGATACGCAGTATTTT. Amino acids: CASRIGDTQYF.

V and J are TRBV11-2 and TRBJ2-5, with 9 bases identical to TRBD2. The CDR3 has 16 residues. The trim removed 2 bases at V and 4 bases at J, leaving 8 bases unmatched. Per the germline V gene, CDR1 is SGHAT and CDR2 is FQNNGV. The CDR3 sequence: CASSLFSGSGGETQYF. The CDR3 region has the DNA TGTGCCAGCAGCTTATTTAGCGGGAGTGGGGGAGAGACCCAGTACTTC.

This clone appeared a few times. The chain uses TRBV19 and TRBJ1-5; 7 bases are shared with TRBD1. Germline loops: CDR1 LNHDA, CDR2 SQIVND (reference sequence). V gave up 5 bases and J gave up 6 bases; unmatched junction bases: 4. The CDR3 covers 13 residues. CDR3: CASSRQGIQPQHF. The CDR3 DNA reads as TGTGCCAGTAGTCGACAGGGAATTCAGCCCCAGCATTTT.